The 27 T cell receptor beta chains presented below share a single source sample, sequenced in a study of blood T cell repertoires in COVID-19 (dated by TCRdb to 2018 to 2021). The method was the immunoSEQ multiplex PCR assay. Not all clones reach the TCRdb copy of this immuneACCESS table, which keeps in-frame sequences only. Checked studies attribute under half of the gap to unresolved V genes and leave the rest unexplained. This sample holds approximately 75,000 clones; 80% to 95% were observed only once. In total, the top ten clones hold 6.5% to 8.5% of the sample. Sample: peripheral blood. Source of these receptors: a human donor in a cohort sampled during active COVID-19.

The rearrangement joins TRBV27 to TRBJ1-2; 8 nucleotides agree with TRBD1. Trimming cost V 3 bases and J 4 bases; bases outside gene matches: 4. The CDR3 is made up of 14 amino acids. Germline loops: CDR1 MNHEY, CDR2 SMNVEV (reference sequence). In nucleotides, the CDR3 is TGTGCCAGCAGTTTCTCGACAGGGGCCTATGGCTACACCTTC. Protein sequence: CASSFSTGAYGYTF.

The chain has TRBV28 and TRBJ2-5; 16 nucleotides line up with TRBD2. There are 18 residues in the CDR3. The germline V gene encodes CDR1 MDHEN and CDR2 SYDVKM. The J segment lost 5 bases and the V segment lost 2 bases, leaving 8 bases of the junction unmatched. The CDR3 here is CASSLGTSGGAPTETQYF. CDR3 DNA: TGTGCCAGCAGTTTAGGGACTAGCGGGGGGGCACCCACGGAGACCCAGTACTTC.

The rearrangement links TRBV11-2 to TRBJ1-3, with D uncertain. The V and J ends lost 1 base and 0 bases respectively, with 13 bases between them. Germline CDR1 and CDR2: SGHAT and FQNNGV. The CDR3 is 17 residues long. The CDR3 sequence is CASSLVAGSSSGNTIYF. CDR3 in DNA: TGTGCCAGCAGCTTAGTGGCAGGTTCAAGCTCTGGAAACACCATATATTTT.

This sequence joins TRBV7-9 and TRBJ2-1; TRBD2 matches at 13 bases. The V gene's germline CDR1 is SEHNR and CDR2 FQNEAQ (reference sequence). CDR3 size: 15 residues. V shed 3 bases and J 7 bases; nucleotides not matched to a gene: 3. The CDR3 spells CASSFTSGGANEQFF. The CDR3 bases are TGTGCCAGCAGCTTCACTAGCGGGGGGGCAAATGAGCAGTTCTTC.

The chain employs TRBV10-3 and TRBJ1-1; perhaps TRBD1 as D (6 bases). V lost 2 bases and J 6 bases, leaving 10 bases between the germline ends. The CDR3 totals 13 residues. CDR1 ENHRY and CDR2 SYGVKD come from the germline V gene. The CDR3 coding sequence is TGTGCCATCAGTGAGGGGGGCAGGTCTGAAGCTTTCTTT. Amino acids: CAISEGGRSEAFF.

The V and J genes are TRBV5-1 and TRBJ2-2, with D unclear. This CDR3 has 15 residues. V shed 5 bases and J shed 2 bases, with 13 bases lying between them. Germline assignment: CDR1 SGHRS and CDR2 YFSETQ. The CDR3 DNA reads TGCGCCAGCAGACCTCCTGACTCAAACACCGGGGAGCTGTTTTTT. Translated, it gives CASRPPDSNTGELFF.

This clone turned up a few times. This chain uses TRBV5-1 with TRBJ2-6, with D maybe TRBD1 (6 bases). With 0 bases removed from V and 2 bases from J, the gap between germline ends came to 15 bases. In germline, CDR1 is SGHRS, CDR2 YFSETQ. CDR3 length equals 18 residues. This CDR3 reads CASSLVLGATTGANVLTF. CDR3 nucleotide sequence: TGCGCCAGCAGCTTGGTGTTGGGGGCAACGACTGGGGCCAACGTCCTGACTTTC.

This sequence joins TRBV5-1 and TRBJ2-3; TRBD1 might be the D (6 bases). Per the germline V gene, CDR1 is SGHRS and CDR2 is YFSETQ. Trimming left V 6 bases short and J 4 bases short, with 12 bases between. This CDR3 region has 13 residues. The CDR3 reads CASTYREPDTQYF. The CDR3 nucleotides read TGCGCCAGCACCTACAGGGAGCCAGATACGCAGTATTTT. Filled out from reference TRBV5-1 and TRBJ2-3, the complete variable domain reads KAGVTQTPRYLIKTRGQQVTLSCSPISGHRSVSWYQQTPGQGLQFLFEYFSETQRNKGNFPGRFSGRQFSNSRSEMNVSTLELGDSALYLCASTYREPDTQYFGPGTRLTVL.

The chain joins TRBV27 to TRBJ2-7; 7 nucleotides line up with TRBD2. Germline assignment: CDR1 MNHEY and CDR2 SMNVEV (reference sequence). The CDR3 covers 15 residues. Trimming removed 5 bases from V and 3 bases from J; junction bases left unmatched: 10. This CDR3 reads CASSPTSRSNYEQYF. The CDR3 coding sequence is TGTGCCAGCAGTCCGACTAGCCGTAGTAACTACGAGCAGTACTTC.

The chain recombines TRBV18 with TRBJ2-5; no clear D gene. The V and J ends lost 3 bases and 3 bases respectively, with 2 bases between them. CDR1 is KGHSH and CDR2 is LQKENI in the germline V gene. This CDR3 region has 11 residues. The CDR3 loop reads CASSPKETQYF. The CDR3 coding sequence is TGTGCCAGCTCACCTAAAGAGACCCAGTACTTC. The variable domain in full, completed from reference TRBV18 and TRBJ2-5, reads NAGVMQNPRHLVRRRGQEARLRCSPMKGHSHVYWYRQLPEEGLKFMVYLQKENIIDESGMPKERFSAEFPKEGPSILRIQQVVRGDSAAYFCASSPKETQYFGPGTRLLVL.

The sample holds one count of this clone. The DNA of the CDR3 is TGTGCCAGCAGCTCCGGACAGGCAGATGGCTACACCTTC. It is translated as CASSSGQADGYTF. J is TRBJ1-2 and V is TRBV7-9; 7 nucleotides agree with TRBD1. Germline lookup yields CDR1 SEHNR and CDR2 FQNEAQ (reference sequence). CDR3 length: 13 amino acids. The junction had 5 bases not matched to a gene; V was cut back by 4 bases and J by 6 bases. Full variable domain (remainder filled in from reference TRBV7-9 and TRBJ1-2): DTGVSQNPRHKITKRGQNVTFRCDPISEHNRLYWYRQTLGQGPEFLTYFQNEAQLEKSRLLSDRFSAERPKGSFSTLEIQRTEQGDSAMYLCASSSGQADGYTFGSGTRLTVV.

The chain combines TRBV27 with TRBJ1-6, with D tentatively TRBD1 (5 bases). The CDR3 consists of 16 residues. Germline assignment: CDR1 MNHEY and CDR2 SMNVEV (reference sequence). Trimming took 3 bases from V and 7 from J, leaving 16 bases between them. DNA of the CDR3: TGTGCCAGCAGTTTTTGGGCAGGGTCGGACAATTCACCCCTCCACTTT. Translating it yields CASSFWAGSDNSPLHF.

V gene TRBV6-4 combines with J gene TRBJ1-1; D is unclear. Germline assignment: CDR1 MRHNA and CDR2 SNTAGT. Trimming took off 4 bases at V and 0 bases at J, with 6 bases between the two ends. The CDR3 runs to 13 residues. The CDR3 region is CASSVRVNTEAFF. DNA of the CDR3: TGTGCCAGCAGTGTGAGGGTGAACACTGAAGCTTTCTTT.

V usage is TRBV27 and J usage is TRBJ2-7; 8 bases map to TRBD2. The CDR3 runs 15 residues. Looked up from germline, CDR1 is MNHEY and CDR2 is SMNVEV (reference sequence). V shed 6 bases, J shed 0 bases, and the junction held 7 bases outside the gene matches. CDR3 sequence (DNA): TGTGCCAGCAGCCTCGGGGGGGGGTTCTCCTACGAGCAGTACTTC. It yields the protein CASSLGGGFSYEQYF.

J is TRBJ2-7 and V is TRBV5-1, with D perhaps matching TRBD1 (5 bases). The CDR3 is made up of 13 amino acids. Germline V gene lookup returns CDR1 SGHRS and CDR2 YFSETQ. Trimming removed 0 bases from V and 2 bases from J, with 6 bases in between. In nucleotides, the CDR3 is TGCGCCAGCAGCTTGGGGGGCCCCTACGAGCAGTACTTC. Its protein is CASSLGGPYEQYF.

The rearrangement links TRBV7-6 to TRBJ2-1; D is ambiguous. V dropped 5 bases and J dropped 0 bases, with 11 bases sitting between them. Germline V gene data show CDR1 as SGHVS and CDR2 as FNYEAQ. This CDR3 has 15 amino acids. This CDR3 is CASSLNGFSYNEQFF. The CDR3 nucleotides read TGTGCCAGCAGCCTAAATGGTTTCTCCTACAATGAGCAGTTCTTC.

The chain employs TRBV3-1 (or the pseudogene TRBV3-2) and TRBJ2-2; D may correspond to TRBD1 or TRBD2 (10 bases each). Germline-derived CDR1 and CDR2 are LGHDT and YNNKEL (reference sequence). V shed 0 bases and J shed 0 bases, with 32 bases lying between them. The CDR3 spans 24 residues. CDR3 bases: TGTGCCAGCAGCCAAGAAAGGGGTCGGGACAGGGGAGTTAGCGGGGGGCCGAACACCGGGGAGCTGTTTTTT. It specifies CASSQERGRDRGVSGGPNTGELFF.

This sequence joins TRBV9 and TRBJ2-1, with unresolved D. The CDR3 is 14 residues long. V gave up 4 bases and J gave up 3 bases, with 11 bases separating them. Per germline, CDR1 SGDLS and CDR2 YYNGEE. CDR3 protein: CASSPRLNYNEQFF. In DNA form, the CDR3 reads TGTGCCAGCAGCCCCCGCCTAAACTACAATGAGCAGTTCTTC.

The chain carries TRBV28 and TRBJ1-5, with TRBD1 matching over 8 bases. The CDR3 covers 16 residues. V gave up 6 bases and J gave up 5 bases; unmatched junction bases: 12. Looked up from germline, CDR1 is MDHEN and CDR2 is SYDVKM. The CDR3 region has the DNA TGTGCCAGCAGCTCCCCAGGGGGCGGGAGGGATCAGCCCCAGCATTTT. Its translation: CASSSPGGGRDQPQHF.

In DNA form, the CDR3 reads TGTGCCAGCAGTTACTCGGGAGCGGGGGGGCCAGATACGCAGTATTTT. It specifies CASSYSGAGGPDTQYF. The genes are TRBV6-2 or TRBV6-3 and TRBJ2-3, with 10 bases lining up with TRBD2. Germline CDR1 MNHEY, CDR2 SVGEGT. V lost 0 bases to trimming and J lost 4 bases; unmatched junction nucleotides: 4. CDR3 size: 16 residues.

V is TRBV6-5 and J is TRBJ2-3; 8 bases are shared with TRBD1. The germline V gene encodes CDR1 MNHEY and CDR2 SVGAGI. V lost 5 bases, J lost 1 base, and 5 bases stayed unmatched. This CDR3 comprises 15 residues. CDR3: CASSTQTGGTDTQYF. CDR3 bases: TGTGCCAGCAGTACTCAGACAGGGGGCACAGATACGCAGTATTTT.

The V and J genes are TRBV5-8 and TRBJ1-2, with TRBD1 identical over 8 bases. The CDR3 is 13 amino acids. CDR1 and CDR2 (germline): SGHTS, YDEGEE. Unmatched junction bases numbered 5, after V lost 2 bases and J lost 8 bases. The CDR3 DNA sequence: TGTGCCAGCAGCTTTGGACAGGGACGGGGCTACACCTTC. This encodes CASSFGQGRGYTF.

This sequence joins TRBV5-1 and TRBJ2-5; 8 bases agree with TRBD1. V lost 4 bases, J lost 4 bases, and 9 bases stayed unmatched. The CDR3 extends over 15 amino acids. Germline V lookup: CDR1 SGHRS, CDR2 YFSETQ. Here the CDR3 DNA reads TGCGCCAGCAGCCAAGGACAGGGTGAGAGAGAGACCCAGTACTTC. This codes for CASSQGQGERETQYF.

The gene calls are TRBV14 and TRBJ2-7; a weak D match, TRBD2 (6 bases). The CDR3 spans 17 residues. Trimming removed 0 bases at V and 0 bases at J, with 15 bases between. CDR1 and CDR2 from the germline V gene are SGHDN and FVKESK. In DNA, the CDR3 is TGTGCCAGCAGCCAAGACTTACTCCCCGGGGGCTCCTACGAGCAGTACTTC. Translated: CASSQDLLPGGSYEQYF. The variable domain in full, completed from reference TRBV14 and TRBJ2-7, reads EAGVTQFPSHSVIEKGQTVTLRCDPISGHDNLYWYRRVMGKEIKFLLHFVKESKQDESGMPNNRFLAERTGGTYSTLKVQPAELEDSGVYFCASSQDLLPGGSYEQYFGPGTRLTVT.

This chain joins TRBV5-5 and TRBJ1-4, with 8 bases lining up with TRBD1. The V gene end was trimmed by 0 bases and the J gene end by 13 bases; junction bases not matched to a gene: 8. The CDR3 runs to 14 residues. Germline values: CDR1 SGHKS, CDR2 YYEKEE (reference sequence). The CDR3 coding sequence is TGTGCCAGCAGCTTGGAGGGGGCAACAGGGGGACTGTTTTTT. It translates to CASSLEGATGGLFF.

This chain connects TRBV7-7 to TRBJ2-1; D perhaps matches TRBD2 (5 bases). V lost 4 bases, J lost 6 bases, and 10 bases lay in between. The CDR3 is 13 residues long. In germline, CDR1 is SSHAT, CDR2 FNYEAQ (reference sequence). This chain's CDR3 is CASSSDYLNEQFF. The CDR3, as DNA: TGTGCCAGCAGCTCCGACTACCTCAATGAGCAGTTCTTC.

The V gene is TRBV18, the J gene TRBJ1-6; D ambiguous. V was cut by 2 bases and J by 7 bases, with 12 bases left in between. Germline V lookup: CDR1 KGHSH, CDR2 LQKENI. This CDR3 has 15 residues. CDR3 sequence: CASSPKRKANSPLHF. Here the CDR3 DNA reads TGTGCCAGCTCACCAAAGAGGAAAGCCAATTCACCCCTCCACTTT.